This TCR beta chain derives from a study of cytomegalovirus exposure and HLA in healthy donors. Whole-study results and caveats: The authors listed 150 to 200 TCR beta chains as cytomegalovirus-associated.

The V gene lost 0 bases and the J gene lost 2 bases, with 8 bases spanning the gap. CDR3 size: 14 residues. The germline CDR1 and CDR2 sequences are SGHRS and YFSETQ. Concerning this clone: Its matching antigen is unknown.

The study drew the donors from its 120-subject validation cohort, separate from the approximately 700-subject first cohort. TCRdb's copy holds only in-frame clones and misses some; the assay was immunoSEQ multiplex PCR. This table has roughly 45,000 clones, 92% appearing once. Sequenced material: PBMCs. The clonotype comes from a man between 18 and 35 years old in good health and CMV-seronegative. The rearrangement links TRBV5-1 to TRBJ2-5; D not resolved. The CDR3 DNA reads as TGCGCCAGCAGCTTGGGGCAGGTACAAGAGACCCAGTACTTC. It codes for CASSLGQVQETQYF.